Listed here is a single TCR beta chain. Produced via immunoSEQ multiplex PCR; TCRdb's table is partial and in-frame only. The sample lists 35,000 to 50,000 clones; around 86% were seen once. Specified treatment: randomized to nivolumab then ipilimumab (arm A) or the reverse (arm B). This sample stems from a study of sequential checkpoint blockade in melanoma. CDR3 length: 12 amino acids. Germline V gives CDR1 MDHEN, CDR2 SYDVKM. Trimming took 3 bases from V and 5 from J, leaving 8 bases between them. The chain joins TRBV28 to TRBJ2-7; D is possibly TRBD1 (6 bases). The receptor was derived from a human donor with melanoma. Material: CD8+ T cells sorted from blood (inferred from file names), obtained from a patient given nivolumab and ipilimumab in sequence. The CDR3 is CASSFTGNEQYF. The CDR3 DNA is TGTGCCAGCAGTTTTACAGGGAACGAGCAGTACTTC.